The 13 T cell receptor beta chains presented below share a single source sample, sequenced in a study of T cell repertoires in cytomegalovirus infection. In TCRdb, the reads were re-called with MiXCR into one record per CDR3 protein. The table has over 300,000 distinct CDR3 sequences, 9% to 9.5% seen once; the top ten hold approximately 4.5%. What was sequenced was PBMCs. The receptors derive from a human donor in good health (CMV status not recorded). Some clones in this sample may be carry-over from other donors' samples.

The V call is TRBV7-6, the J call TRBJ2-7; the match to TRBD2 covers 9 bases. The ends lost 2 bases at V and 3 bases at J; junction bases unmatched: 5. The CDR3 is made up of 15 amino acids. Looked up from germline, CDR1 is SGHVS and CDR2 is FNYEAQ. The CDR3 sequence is CASSLNPAGGYEQYF. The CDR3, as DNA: TGTGCCAGCAGCTTAAATCCAGCGGGAGGCTACGAGCAGTACTTC.

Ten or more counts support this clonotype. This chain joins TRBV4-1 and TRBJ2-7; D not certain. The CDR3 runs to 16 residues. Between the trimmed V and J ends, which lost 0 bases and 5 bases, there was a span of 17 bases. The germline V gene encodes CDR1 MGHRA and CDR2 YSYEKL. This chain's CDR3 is CASSQEAGVPANEQYF. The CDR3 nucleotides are TGCGCCAGCAGCCAAGAAGCCGGAGTCCCCGCCAACGAGCAGTACTTC.

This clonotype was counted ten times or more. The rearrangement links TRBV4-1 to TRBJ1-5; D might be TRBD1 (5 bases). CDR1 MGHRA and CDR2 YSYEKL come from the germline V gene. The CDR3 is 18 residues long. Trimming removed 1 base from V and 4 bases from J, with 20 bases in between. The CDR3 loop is CASSQVGPKRGRNQPQHF. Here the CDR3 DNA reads TGCGCCAGCAGCCAAGTAGGGCCGAAGAGGGGAAGGAATCAGCCCCAGCATTTT.

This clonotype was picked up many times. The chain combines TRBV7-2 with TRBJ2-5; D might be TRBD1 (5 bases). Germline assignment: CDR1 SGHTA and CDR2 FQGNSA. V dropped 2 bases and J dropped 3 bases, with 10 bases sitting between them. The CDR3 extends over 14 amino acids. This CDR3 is CASSLSTGEETQYF. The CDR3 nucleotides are TGTGCCAGCAGCTTATCCACAGGAGAAGAGACCCAGTACTTC.

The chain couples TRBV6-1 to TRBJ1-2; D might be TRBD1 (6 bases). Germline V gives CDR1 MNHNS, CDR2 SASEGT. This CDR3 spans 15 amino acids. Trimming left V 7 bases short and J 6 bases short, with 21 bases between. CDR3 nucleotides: TGTGCCAGCAACCCCTTAAACAGGGCATCTGATGGCTACACCTTC. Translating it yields CASNPLNRASDGYTF.

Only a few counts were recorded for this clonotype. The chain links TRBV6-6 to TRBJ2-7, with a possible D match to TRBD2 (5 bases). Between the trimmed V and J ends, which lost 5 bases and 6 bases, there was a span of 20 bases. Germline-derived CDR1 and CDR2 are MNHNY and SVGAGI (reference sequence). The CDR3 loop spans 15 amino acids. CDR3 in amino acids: CASSHTGAGSSEQYF. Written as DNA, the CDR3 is TGTGCCAGCAGTCACACCGGAGCTGGGAGCTCCGAGCAGTACTTC.

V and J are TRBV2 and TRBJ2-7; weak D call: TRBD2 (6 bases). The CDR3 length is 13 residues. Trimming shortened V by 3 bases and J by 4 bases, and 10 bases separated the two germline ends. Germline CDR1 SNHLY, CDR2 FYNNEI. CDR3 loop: CASSEQEGYEQYF. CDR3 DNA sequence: TGTGCCAGCAGTGAGCAGGAGGGGTACGAGCAGTACTTC.

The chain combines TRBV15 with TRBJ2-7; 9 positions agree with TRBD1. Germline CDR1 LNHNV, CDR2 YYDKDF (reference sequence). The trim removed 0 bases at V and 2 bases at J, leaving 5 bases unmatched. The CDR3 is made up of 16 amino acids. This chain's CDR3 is CATSRDETGGPYEQYF. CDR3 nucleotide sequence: TGTGCCACCAGCAGAGACGAGACAGGGGGTCCCTACGAGCAGTACTTC.

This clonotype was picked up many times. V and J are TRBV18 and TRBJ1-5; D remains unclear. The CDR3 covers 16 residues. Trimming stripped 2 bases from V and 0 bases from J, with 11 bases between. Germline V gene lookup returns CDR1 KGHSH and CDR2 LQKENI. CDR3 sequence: CASSPEGPYSNQPQHF. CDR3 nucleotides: TGTGCCAGCTCACCAGAAGGCCCCTATAGCAATCAGCCCCAGCATTTT.

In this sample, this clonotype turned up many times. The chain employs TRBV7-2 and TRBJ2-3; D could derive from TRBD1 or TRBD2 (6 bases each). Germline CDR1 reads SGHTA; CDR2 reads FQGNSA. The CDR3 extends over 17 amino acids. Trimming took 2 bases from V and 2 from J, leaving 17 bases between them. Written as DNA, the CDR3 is TGTGCCAGCAGCTTAAGGTTAGGCGGGACACTCACAGATACGCAGTATTTT. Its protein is CASSLRLGGTLTDTQYF.

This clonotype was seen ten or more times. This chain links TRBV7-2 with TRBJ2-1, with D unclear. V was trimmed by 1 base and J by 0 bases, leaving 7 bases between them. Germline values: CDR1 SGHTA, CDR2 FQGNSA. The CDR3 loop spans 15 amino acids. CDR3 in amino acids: CASSLVLSSYNEQFF. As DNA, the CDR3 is TGTGCCAGCAGCTTAGTTCTGAGCTCCTACAATGAGCAGTTCTTC.

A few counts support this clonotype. The CDR3 DNA follows: TGTGCCAGCTCACCACCGACGGGATCTCCCACAGATACGCAGTATTTT. Its translation: CASSPPTGSPTDTQYF. This chain connects TRBV18 to TRBJ2-3; TRBD2 is a possible D gene (5 bases). V was shortened by 0 bases and J by 2 bases, with 12 bases between the two germline ends. This CDR3 contains 16 residues. CDR1 and CDR2 from the germline V gene are KGHSH and LQKENI. Complete variable domain (other parts from reference TRBV18 and TRBJ2-3): NAGVMQNPRHLVRRRGQEARLRCSPMKGHSHVYWYRQLPEEGLKFMVYLQKENIIDESGMPKERFSAEFPKEGPSILRIQQVVRGDSAAYFCASSPPTGSPTDTQYFGPGTRLTVL.

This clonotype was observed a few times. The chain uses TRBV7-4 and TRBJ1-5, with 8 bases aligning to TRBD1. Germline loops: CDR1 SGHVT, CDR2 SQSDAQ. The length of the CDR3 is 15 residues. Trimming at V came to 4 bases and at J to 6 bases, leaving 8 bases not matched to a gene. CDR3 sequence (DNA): TGTGCCAGCAGCTCACAGTCAGGGGGCACTCAGCCCCAGCATTTT. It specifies CASSSQSGGTQPQHF.